Below, 9 T cell receptor beta chains from the same sample are listed, as sequenced in a study of blood T cell repertoires in COVID-19. Profiled with immunoSEQ multiplex PCR; TCRdb holds only in-frame clones, not every one. The repertoire holds 70,000 or so clones, with almost 80% as singletons. Input material: peripheral blood. These TCRs come from a man between 60 and 70 years old with acute or convalescent COVID-19.

The chain is built from TRBV2 and TRBJ2-7; D perhaps matches TRBD2 (7 bases). The CDR3 loop spans 16 amino acids. The germline CDR1 and CDR2 sequences are SNHLY and FYNNEI. Trimming pared 7 bases from V and 1 base from J, leaving 20 bases between. The CDR3 spells CASINVGGAGSYEQYF. The CDR3 DNA reads TGTGCCAGCATCAATGTTGGGGGGGCCGGTTCCTACGAGCAGTACTTC.

This clone was seen once. The chain couples TRBV5-1 to TRBJ2-3, with TRBD2 as a possible D gene (6 bases). With 7 bases removed from V and 6 bases from J, the gap between germline ends came to 21 bases. The CDR3 runs to 15 residues. Germline CDR1 reads SGHRS; CDR2 reads YFSETQ. CDR3 residues: CASSTGLGVIDTQYF. CDR3 DNA sequence: TGCGCCAGCTCGACGGGACTCGGCGTCATCGATACGCAGTATTTT. The full variable domain, completed using reference TRBV5-1 and TRBJ2-3, is KAGVTQTPRYLIKTRGQQVTLSCSPISGHRSVSWYQQTPGQGLQFLFEYFSETQRNKGNFPGRFSGRQFSNSRSEMNVSTLELGDSALYLCASSTGLGVIDTQYFGPGTRLTVL.

The sample holds one count of this clone. CDR3 bases: TGTGCCAGCAGCCACCACGGTACCGATAGCAATCAGCCCCAGCATTTT. This sequence encodes CASSHHGTDSNQPQHF. V and J are TRBV4-2 and TRBJ1-5; no definite D call. Germline assignment: CDR1 LGHNA and CDR2 YNFKEQ. V was cut by 3 bases and J by 0 bases, with 12 bases left in between. This CDR3 has 16 amino acids.

This chain joins TRBV3-1 (or the pseudogene TRBV3-2) and TRBJ2-3; 8 bases fit TRBD2. CDR1 LGHDT and CDR2 YNNKEL come from the germline V gene (reference sequence). The CDR3 runs 16 residues. Trimming at V came to 4 bases and at J to 1 base, leaving 7 bases not matched to a gene. The CDR3 protein is CASSRNEAGGTDTQYF. The CDR3 coding sequence is TGTGCCAGCAGCCGCAACGAAGCGGGGGGCACAGATACGCAGTATTTT.

J is TRBJ2-5 and V is TRBV5-5; weak D call: TRBD1 (6 bases). This CDR3 has 16 amino acids. Trimming pared 3 bases from V and 2 bases from J, leaving 17 bases between. The germline gives CDR1 SGHKS, CDR2 YYEKEE (reference sequence). The CDR3 DNA sequence: TGTGCCAGCAGCTCCAACCAGGGGCAGCTTCAAGAGACCCAGTACTTC. Translating it yields CASSSNQGQLQETQYF.

The chain links TRBV18 to TRBJ1-2, with unresolved D. Per the germline V gene, CDR1 is KGHSH and CDR2 is LQKENI. Between the trimmed V and J ends, which lost 2 bases and 8 bases, there was a span of 24 bases. The CDR3 covers 17 residues. The CDR3 DNA reads TGTGCCAGCTCACCATTAACTCTTTCGGGGAGGATGGGAGGCTACACCTTC. This gives the protein CASSPLTLSGRMGGYTF.

This clone was picked up a small number of times. Other nucleotide sequences from this sample produce the same CDR3. The CDR3 nucleotides are TGCGCCAGCAGCCAGGACGGACAGGGCAATCAGCCCCAGCATTTT. It codes for CASSQDGQGNQPQHF. The chain recombines TRBV4-3 with TRBJ1-5; 7 bases match TRBD1. V was clipped by 3 bases and J by 2 bases; unmatched bases: 4. CDR3 length: 15 amino acids. Germline V lookup: CDR1 LGHNA, CDR2 YSLEER.

The V call is TRBV21-1, the J call TRBJ2-3; the DNA was not used to check the table's D call, TRBD2. TRBV21-1 is listed as a pseudogene. The CDR3 consists of 15 residues. CDR3 in DNA: TGTGCCAGCAGCAATTGGAGGCGCGGTTTCTATACGCAGTATTTT. This gives the protein CASSNWRRGFYTQYF.

The CDR3 is CASSLQGTATNEKLFF. The CDR3 nucleotides are TGTGCCAGCAGCCTACAGGGGACTGCAACTAATGAAAAACTGTTTTTT. This sequence joins TRBV4-2 and TRBJ1-4; the match to TRBD1 covers 7 bases. CDR1 is LGHNA, CDR2 YNFKEQ, per germline. J was trimmed by 0 bases and V by 4 bases; bases with no gene match: 5. This CDR3 is built from 16 residues.